The 23 T cell receptor beta chains presented below share a single source sample, sequenced in a study of CD8+CD57+ T cells in acquired aplastic anemia. The TCR beta profiling, which covered VDJ combination and CDR3 sequence, was carried out using genomic DNA as the template. TCRdb re-derived calls from the reads in MiXCR, one entry per CDR3 protein. The repertoire consists of 150,000 to 200,000 distinct CDR3 sequences, with about 70% occurring once and the leading ten covering roughly half. All patients picked for sequencing had shown, by flow cytometry, an expansion of CD8+CD57+ cells. Sequencing input: sorted CD4+, CD8+, or CD8+CD57+ T cells (not recorded which) from PBMCs. Source of these receptors: a human donor with aplastic anemia.

The rearrangement links TRBV5-1 to TRBJ2-5; the D is unclear. CDR1 SGHRS and CDR2 YFSETQ come from the germline V gene. The CDR3 runs to 15 residues. V lost 0 bases and J lost 0, with 9 bases in between. CDR3 in amino acids: CASSLEANYQETQYF. The CDR3 DNA sequence: TGCGCCAGCAGCTTGGAAGCCAACTACCAAGAGACCCAGTACTTC.

V is TRBV19 and J is TRBJ1-2, with TRBD1 identical over 7 bases. The germline CDR1 and CDR2 sequences are LNHDA and SQIVND (reference sequence). The CDR3 extends over 14 amino acids. V shed 5 bases and J 5 bases; nucleotides not matched to a gene: 8. CDR3 in amino acids: CASSPSRTGYGYTF. CDR3 nucleotides: TGTGCCAGTAGTCCCTCCAGGACAGGATATGGCTACACCTTC.

The V and J genes are TRBV15 and TRBJ1-5, with D maybe TRBD1 (5 bases). The CDR3 has 15 residues. The germline gives CDR1 LNHNV, CDR2 YYDKDF (reference sequence). With 0 bases removed from V and 7 bases from J, the gap between germline ends came to 13 bases. As DNA, the CDR3 is TGTGCCACCAGCAGAGATGCGGGGCCCAGCCAGCCCCAGCATTTT. It encodes CATSRDAGPSQPQHF.

Notes on this clonotype: This clone may be a read error of a much larger clone one base away. V usage is TRBV7-9 and J usage is TRBJ1-3; D is ambiguous. Germline CDR1 and CDR2: SEHNR and FQNEAQ (reference sequence). The CDR3 runs to 14 residues. The CDR3 nucleotides read TGTGCCAGCAGTCCCCCTCGATCTGGAAGCACCATATATTTT. Protein product: CASSPPRSGSTIYF.

This clonotype has just a few counts. The CDR3 coding sequence is TGTGCCAGCAGCTCCCTGGCGGGCAGGACTTATGGCTACACCTTC. It specifies CASSSLAGRTYGYTF. This chain links TRBV7-9 with TRBJ1-2; D remains unclear. V lost 4 bases and J 5 bases, leaving 17 bases between the germline ends. Germline-derived CDR1 and CDR2 are SEHNR and FQNEAQ (reference sequence). The CDR3 length is 15 residues.

The CDR3 here is CAIRGGQDLTYEQYF. The CDR3 DNA follows: TGTGCCATCAGAGGTGGACAGGATCTTACCTACGAGCAGTACTTC. The rearrangement joins TRBV10-3 to TRBJ2-7; TRBD1 matches at 7 bases. Germline trimming cut 6 bases from V and 2 bases from J; bases unmatched to any gene: 10. The CDR3 runs 15 residues. Germline CDR1 reads ENHRY; CDR2 reads SYGVKD.

The gene calls are TRBV19 and TRBJ2-5, with 10 bases that match TRBD1. There are 16 residues in the CDR3. Germline V gene data show CDR1 as LNHDA and CDR2 as SQIVND (reference sequence). Trimming took 6 bases from V and 4 from J; bases not matched to a gene: 11. CDR3 bases: TGTGCCAGTAGCACCGGACGACAGGGGGCAGGAGAGACCCAGTACTTC. Encoded protein: CASSTGRQGAGETQYF.

The chain links TRBV14 to TRBJ2-5, with D possibly matching TRBD2 (5 bases). Germline V gene data show CDR1 as SGHDN and CDR2 as FVKESK. The CDR3 loop spans 12 amino acids. Trimming pared 1 base from V and 5 bases from J, leaving 5 bases between. CDR3 in amino acids: CASSQGGETQYF. Here the CDR3 DNA reads TGTGCCAGCAGCCAAGGCGGGGAGACCCAGTACTTC.

The J gene is TRBJ2-1, the V gene TRBV20-1; TRBD1 might be the D (6 bases). CDR1 DFQATT and CDR2 SNEGSKA come from the germline V gene (reference sequence). The CDR3 is 15 amino acids. Trimming removed 2 bases from V and 5 bases from J, with 16 bases in between. The chain's CDR3 is CSARNPGTNHNEQFF. The CDR3 nucleotides are TGCAGTGCTAGAAACCCCGGGACAAACCACAATGAGCAGTTCTTC.

This chain links TRBV14 with TRBJ2-3; tentatively, D is TRBD2 (6 bases). V was clipped by 4 bases and J by 3 bases, with 11 bases between them. In germline, CDR1 is SGHDN, CDR2 FVKESK. The CDR3 covers 14 residues. In DNA, the CDR3 is TGTGCCAGCAGCCCATTGGGGACTACAGATACGCAGTATTTT. This sequence encodes CASSPLGTTDTQYF.

Ten or more counts support this clonotype. The CDR3 reads CASSSSDYNEQFF. In DNA, the CDR3 is TGTGCCAGCAGTTCCTCTGATTACAATGAGCAGTTCTTC. The chain employs TRBV6-2 or TRBV6-3 and TRBJ2-1; D is unclear. Germline V gives CDR1 MNHEY, CDR2 SVGEGT. The CDR3 runs 13 residues. Trimming removed 4 bases at V and 4 bases at J, with 8 bases between.

V is TRBV5-4 and J is TRBJ2-5; D is possibly TRBD2 (6 bases). The germline V and J ends were trimmed by 3 bases and 0 bases, with 12 bases remaining between them. Germline V lookup: CDR1 SGHNT, CDR2 YYREEE (reference sequence). The CDR3 sequence is 15 residues long. CDR3 nucleotide sequence: TGTGCCAGCAGCTCCACGGGAGAGTACCAAGAGACCCAGTACTTC. It encodes CASSSTGEYQETQYF. The full variable domain, its missing parts supplied by reference TRBV5-4 and TRBJ2-5, is ETGVTQSPTHLIKTRGQQVTLRCSSQSGHNTVSWYQQALGQGPQFIFQYYREEENGRGNFPPRFSGLQFPNYSSELNVNALELDDSALYLCASSSTGEYQETQYFGPGTRLLVL.

This chain joins TRBV10-3 and TRBJ1-1; maybe TRBD1 (6 bases). CDR3 length equals 15 residues. Germline-derived CDR1 and CDR2 are ENHRY and SYGVKD. Trimming removed 4 bases from V and 3 bases from J, with 15 bases in between. The CDR3, as DNA: TGTGCCATCAGTGCTCGACACAGGGAGGACACTGAAGCTTTCTTT. Protein product: CAISARHREDTEAFF.

The chain is built from TRBV2 and TRBJ2-5, with 7 positions matching TRBD2. CDR1 SNHLY and CDR2 FYNNEI come from the germline V gene. V shed 3 bases, J shed 4 bases, and the junction held 8 bases outside the gene matches. The CDR3 totals 15 residues. The CDR3 reads CASSDFGGSGETQYF. The CDR3 region has the DNA TGTGCCAGCAGTGATTTCGGCGGGAGCGGAGAGACCCAGTACTTC.

This CDR3 is CSAQTGAAYEQYF. CDR3 coding DNA: TGCAGCGCGCAGACAGGGGCGGCGTACGAGCAGTACTTC. V usage is TRBV29-1 and J usage is TRBJ2-7, with 8 nucleotides matching TRBD1. Unmatched junction bases numbered 9, after V lost 7 bases and J lost 4 bases. CDR3 length: 13 amino acids. Per germline, CDR1 SQVTM and CDR2 ANQGSEA.

The V call is TRBV7-9, the J call TRBJ1-5; 7 bases are shared with TRBD1. Germline CDR1 SEHNR, CDR2 FQNEAQ (reference sequence). V lost 1 base, J lost 1 base, and 4 bases stayed unmatched. The CDR3 totals 16 residues. The CDR3 bases are TGTGCCAGCAGCTTAGAACAGGGGCTAAGCAATCAGCCCCAGCATTTT. Translated: CASSLEQGLSNQPQHF.

J is TRBJ2-2 and V is TRBV20-1; D possibly matches TRBD1 or TRBD2 (6 bases each). CDR3 length: 16 amino acids. V was clipped by 0 bases and J by 4 bases, with 15 bases between them. Looked up from germline, CDR1 is DFQATT and CDR2 is SNEGSKA (reference sequence). This chain's CDR3 is CSARDPARGGTGELFF. The CDR3 region has the DNA TGCAGTGCTAGAGATCCCGCCAGGGGAGGCACCGGGGAGCTGTTTTTT.

This clonotype was seen just once. This rearrangement joins TRBV19 to TRBJ2-7; a weak D match, TRBD1 (5 bases). Germline CDR1 is LNHDA and CDR2 is SQIVND (reference sequence). The CDR3 is 15 amino acids. Trimming cost V 10 bases and J 0 bases, with 19 bases left between them. The chain's CDR3 is CATSRKGDSSYEQYF. The CDR3 DNA reads TGTGCCACATCTAGGAAGGGCGACAGCTCCTACGAGCAGTACTTC.

The rearrangement links TRBV2 to TRBJ1-4; D is uncertain. The V and J ends lost 6 bases and 5 bases respectively, with 13 bases between them. Germline CDR1 reads SNHLY; CDR2 reads FYNNEI. The CDR3 consists of 14 residues. CDR3 sequence (DNA): TGTGCCAGCAGCGACCCGAGCGAAAATGAAAAACTGTTTTTT. Its protein product is CASSDPSENEKLFF.

The rearrangement uses TRBV19 and TRBJ2-1; perhaps TRBD1 as D (6 bases). The CDR3 length is 14 residues. Germline V CDR1 and CDR2: LNHDA, SQIVND (reference sequence). Trimming removed 10 bases from V and 6 bases from J, with 19 bases in between. Here the CDR3 reads CATRGSSSVNEQFF. CDR3 nucleotides: TGTGCCACGAGGGGGTCGTCCTCAGTCAATGAGCAGTTCTTC.

The chain has TRBV2 and TRBJ2-3; D is perhaps TRBD2 (5 bases). With 7 bases removed from V and 4 bases from J, the gap between germline ends came to 12 bases. The CDR3 is 13 residues long. Germline V gives CDR1 SNHLY, CDR2 FYNNEI. CDR3 region: CASTARGSDTQYF. As DNA, the CDR3 is TGTGCCAGCACTGCCCGGGGTTCAGATACGCAGTATTTT.

The CDR3 DNA sequence: TGCGCCAGCAGTGGGGGACTAGCTGAAGCCTACAATGAGCAGTTCTTC. This encodes CASSGGLAEAYNEQFF. The chain is built from TRBV10-1 and TRBJ2-1, with 9 bases fitting TRBD2. CDR3 length: 16 amino acids. CDR1 is WNHNN, CDR2 SYGVQD, per germline (reference sequence). Trimming cost V 4 bases and J 2 bases; bases outside gene matches: 6.

In regard to this clonotype: At one end the junction does not follow the germline gene, possibly because of a read error. This rearrangement joins TRBV4-1 to TRBJ2-7; 7 bases are a match to TRBD1. The CDR3 has 15 residues. Looked up from germline, CDR1 is MGHRA and CDR2 is YSYEKL. The CDR3 reads CASSQGDSESYEQYF. The CDR3 DNA is TGTGCCAGCAGCCAAGGGGACAGCGAGTCCTACGAGCAGTACTTC.